This T cell receptor beta chain was identified in a study of T cell responses to AZD1222 COVID-19 vaccine. Unmatched junction bases numbered 10, after V lost 5 bases and J lost 4 bases. There are 16 residues in the CDR3. Germline-derived CDR1 and CDR2 are SGHVS and FQNEAQ. Libraries were prepared by immunoSEQ multiplex PCR; TCRdb keeps only in-frame clonotypes and omits some of them. This table holds 70,000 to 95,000 clones, around 93% found once. Sample: peripheral blood, taken 28 days after the second AZD1222 dose. The TCR sequence derives from an adult who received the AZD1222 COVID-19 vaccine. V usage is TRBV7-8 and J usage is TRBJ2-7; 11 bases are a match to TRBD1. The chain's CDR3 is CASSPPPGQGGYEQYF. Written as DNA, the CDR3 is TGTGCCAGCAGCCCCCCCCCGGGACAGGGGGGGTACGAGCAGTACTTC.